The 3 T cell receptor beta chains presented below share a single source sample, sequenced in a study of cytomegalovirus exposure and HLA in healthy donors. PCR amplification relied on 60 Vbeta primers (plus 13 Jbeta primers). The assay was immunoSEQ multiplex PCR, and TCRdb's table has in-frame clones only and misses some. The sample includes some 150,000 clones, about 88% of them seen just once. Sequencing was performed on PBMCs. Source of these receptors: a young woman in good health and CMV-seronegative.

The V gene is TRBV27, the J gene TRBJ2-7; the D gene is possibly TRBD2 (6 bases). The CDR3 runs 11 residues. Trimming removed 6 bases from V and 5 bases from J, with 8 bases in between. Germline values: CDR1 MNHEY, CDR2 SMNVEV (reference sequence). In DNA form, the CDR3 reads TGTGCCAGCAGCCGGGGGAACGAGCAGTACTTC. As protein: CASSRGNEQYF.

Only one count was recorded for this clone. DNA of the CDR3: TGTGCCAGCAGTCCCCGAGCCAGCGGGAGCCTCGAGCAGTACTTC. Its translation: CASSPRASGSLEQYF. This rearrangement joins TRBV27 to TRBJ2-7, with 8 bases that match TRBD2. The trim removed 5 bases at V and 6 bases at J, leaving 12 bases unmatched. The CDR3 spans 15 residues. Germline V gives CDR1 MNHEY, CDR2 SMNVEV (reference sequence).

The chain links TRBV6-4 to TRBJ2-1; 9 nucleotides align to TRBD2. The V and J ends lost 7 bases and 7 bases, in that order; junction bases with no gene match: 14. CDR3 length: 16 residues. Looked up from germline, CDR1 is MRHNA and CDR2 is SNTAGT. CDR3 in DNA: TGTGCCAGCAATGAGACGATTGGCGGGGGGGGGAATGAGCAGTTCTTC. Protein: CASNETIGGGGNEQFF.